A single sample is the source of the 8 T cell receptor beta chains below, sequenced in a study of early T cells in non-severe SARS-CoV-2 infection. MiXCR, applied by TCRdb to the 5' RACE reads, yields one record per CDR3 protein. The sample consists of tens of thousands of distinct CDR3 sequences, 14% of them appearing once. The sequenced material came from whole blood. The receptors shown here come from an adult who was a healthcare worker with PCR-confirmed SARS-CoV-2 infection or an uninfected control (not recorded which).

This clonotype was picked up a small number of times. The chain employs TRBV27 and TRBJ1-1, with no clear D. There are 14 residues in the CDR3. V lost 4 bases and J lost 0, with 9 bases in between. Germline-derived CDR1 and CDR2 are MNHEY and SMNVEV (reference sequence). In nucleotides, the CDR3 is TGTGCCAGCAGTTCCCCCCAGCTGAACACTGAAGCTTTCTTT. Translating it yields CASSSPQLNTEAFF.

This clonotype was counted many times. The V and J genes are TRBV20-1 and TRBJ2-4, with a tentative D call TRBD2 (5 bases). The V end lost 5 bases, the J end lost 9 bases, and 17 bases lay between the germline ends. The CDR3 has 13 amino acids. CDR1 and CDR2 (germline): DFQATT, SNEGSKA (reference sequence). The CDR3 protein is CSAPRTDEGIQYF. In DNA, the CDR3 is TGCAGTGCTCCCCGGACCGACGAGGGCATTCAGTACTTC.

This clonotype appeared a few times. The V and J genes are TRBV4-2 and TRBJ2-3, with TRBD2 matching over 9 bases. Germline V gene data show CDR1 as LGHNA and CDR2 as YNFKEQ. The CDR3 is 15 amino acids. The V segment lost 5 bases and the J segment 0 bases; nucleotides outside the gene matches: 3. CDR3 region: CASSASGASTDTQYF. CDR3 nucleotides: TGTGCCAGCAGCGCTAGCGGGGCTAGCACAGATACGCAGTATTTT.

This rearrangement joins TRBV7-9 to TRBJ2-3; no firm D call. The CDR3 runs to 12 residues. Trimming stripped 7 bases from V and 2 bases from J, with 7 bases between. CDR1 and CDR2 (germline): SEHNR, FQNEAQ (reference sequence). Here the CDR3 DNA reads TGTGCCAGCAATCTTTACACAGATACGCAGTATTTT. Its translation is CASNLYTDTQYF.

This clonotype appeared a few times. The chain joins TRBV12-3 or TRBV12-4 to TRBJ1-4; D is undetermined. CDR3 size: 14 residues. Trimming removed 2 bases from V and 5 bases from J, with 9 bases in between. The CDR3 DNA reads as TGTGCCAGCAGTTTAAAACCAGAAAATGAAAAACTGTTTTTT. Residues: CASSLKPENEKLFF.

The chain uses TRBV24-1 and TRBJ1-1; D is unclear. Trimming shortened V by 2 bases and J by 1 base, and 10 bases separated the two germline ends. CDR3 length equals 15 residues. CDR1 and CDR2 from the germline V gene are KGHDR and SFDVKD. The CDR3, as DNA: TGTGCCACCAGTGATTCCAGGCAGCCGAACACTGAAGCTTTCTTT. Amino acids: CATSDSRQPNTEAFF.

This chain connects TRBV5-1 to TRBJ2-7, with D possibly called TRBD1 or TRBD2 (5 bases each). This CDR3 region has 14 residues. Trimming stripped 4 bases from V and 0 bases from J, with 11 bases between. CDR1 and CDR2 (germline): SGHRS, YFSETQ. CDR3 bases: TGCGCCAGCAGCCCGAGGGGCAGCTCCTACGAGCAGTACTTC. This translates into CASSPRGSSYEQYF.

The CDR3 region is CASSQGLEAFF. The CDR3 nucleotides are TGTGCCAGCAGTCAGGGGCTTGAAGCTTTCTTT. The chain joins TRBV28 to TRBJ1-1; tentative D call: TRBD1 (6 bases). The V gene's germline CDR1 is MDHEN and CDR2 SYDVKM. Trimming cost V 5 bases and J 7 bases, with 8 bases left between them. CDR3 size: 11 residues.